The clone carrying this TCR beta chain was counted between two and nine times. This entry comes from a study of T cells after yellow fever vaccination. MiXCR was run by TCRdb on the 5' RACE reads, yielding one entry per CDR3 protein. The sample includes 310,000 or so distinct CDR3 sequences, 6.8% of them seen just once. Germline loops: CDR1 DFQATT, CDR2 SNEGSKA (reference sequence). The germline V and J ends were trimmed by 2 bases and 7 bases, with 15 bases remaining between them. This CDR3 has 13 residues. The source material was PBMCs, sampled about 41 days after the first yellow fever vaccination. The TCR was taken from a man between 18 and 29 years old who received the YFV17D yellow fever vaccine. The chain has TRBV20-1 and TRBJ2-7; possible D gene TRBD2, 7 bases. Here the CDR3 DNA reads TGCAGTGCTAGAAAAGAGGGGGGGCGAGAGCAGTACTTC. Protein sequence: CSARKEGGREQYF.